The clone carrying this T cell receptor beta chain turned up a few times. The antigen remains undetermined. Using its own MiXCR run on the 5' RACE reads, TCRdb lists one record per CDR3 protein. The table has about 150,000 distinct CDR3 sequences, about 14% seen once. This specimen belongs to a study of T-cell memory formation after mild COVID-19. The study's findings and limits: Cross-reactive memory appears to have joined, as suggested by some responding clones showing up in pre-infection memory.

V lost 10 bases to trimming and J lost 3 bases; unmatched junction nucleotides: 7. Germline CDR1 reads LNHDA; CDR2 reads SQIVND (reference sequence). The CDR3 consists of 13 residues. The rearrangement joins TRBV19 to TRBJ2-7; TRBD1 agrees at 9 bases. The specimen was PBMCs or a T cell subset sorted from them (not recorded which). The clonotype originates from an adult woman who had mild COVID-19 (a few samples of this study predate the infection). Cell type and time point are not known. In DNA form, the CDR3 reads TGTGCCACGCGACCGGGACAGGGCTACGAGCAGTACTTC. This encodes CATRPGQGYEQYF. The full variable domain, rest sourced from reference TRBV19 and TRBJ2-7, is DGGITQSPKYLFRKEGQNVTLSCEQNLNHDAMYWYRQDPGQGLRLIYYSQIVNDFQKGDIAEGYSVSREKKESFPLTVTSAQKNPTAFYLCATRPGQGYEQYFGPGTRLTVT.